A selection of T cell receptor beta chains follows, all from one sample in a study of T cells in Graves' hyperthyroidism and ophthalmopathy. TCRdb reprocessed the multiplex PCR reads with MiXCR, giving one entry per CDR3 protein. The sample includes 660,000 or so distinct CDR3 sequences, roughly 45% of them seen just once. Input material: peripheral blood or thyroid tissue (not recorded which). The origin of the receptors is an adult man with Graves' disease, either hyperthyroidism or ophthalmopathy (not recorded which). CDR3s include the opening cysteine and the closing phenylalanine or tryptophan. Each record gives: clone size, J gene, V gene, CDR3 protein. Part of the rows lack a size; the others show once, few, many or a class for expanded clones.

clone_size: -; j_call: TRBJ1-5; v_call: TRBV28; cdr3_aa: CASSPPQGVSNQPQHF
clone_size: -; j_call: TRBJ1-5; v_call: TRBV19; cdr3_aa: CASSIDRGSGNQPQHF
clone_size: few; j_call: TRBJ2-2; v_call: TRBV5-1; cdr3_aa: CASSAIREDGELFF
clone_size: many; j_call: TRBJ1-3; v_call: TRBV29-1; cdr3_aa: CSVEDRAGTAGNTIYF
clone_size: many; j_call: TRBJ1-2; v_call: TRBV5-6; cdr3_aa: CASSSGMNYGYTF
clone_size: -; j_call: TRBJ1-2; v_call: TRBV6-1; cdr3_aa: CASSEALGRGGYTF
clone_size: few; j_call: TRBJ2-2; v_call: TRBV5-1; cdr3_aa: CASSQVEQNTGELFF
clone_size: -; j_call: TRBJ1-6; v_call: TRBV11-2; cdr3_aa: CASSRTGNPPLHF
clone_size: -; j_call: TRBJ1-2; v_call: TRBV10-3; cdr3_aa: CAISGFWATAQGYTF
clone_size: -; j_call: TRBJ1-6; v_call: TRBV7-9; cdr3_aa: CASSAEGTPNSPLHF
clone_size: many; j_call: TRBJ1-4; v_call: TRBV15; cdr3_aa: CATSTGTGLEKLFF
clone_size: -; j_call: TRBJ1-1; v_call: TRBV10-2; cdr3_aa: CASSAPTGTGSNTEAFF
clone_size: -; j_call: TRBJ2-2; v_call: TRBV19; cdr3_aa: CASSIGLAGGPSGELFF
clone_size: -; j_call: TRBJ1-5; v_call: TRBV25-1; cdr3_aa: CASSQVVGGGNQPQHF
clone_size: once; j_call: TRBJ2-6; v_call: TRBV11-2; cdr3_aa: CASSLGQVRAGANVLTF
clone_size: -; j_call: TRBJ1-1; v_call: TRBV6-6; cdr3_aa: CASSYRAELNTEAFF
clone_size: many; j_call: TRBJ1-2; v_call: TRBV7-2; cdr3_aa: CAGGGQGAHGYTF
clone_size: -; j_call: TRBJ1-2; v_call: TRBV9; cdr3_aa: CASSVTGGADYGYTF
clone_size: many; j_call: TRBJ2-7; v_call: TRBV29-1; cdr3_aa: CSVVSRESYEQYF
clone_size: few; j_call: TRBJ1-5; v_call: TRBV6-6; cdr3_aa: CASSEVGAGQPQHF
clone_size: many; j_call: TRBJ1-2; v_call: TRBV9; cdr3_aa: CASVAPNYGYTF
clone_size: -; j_call: TRBJ1-4; v_call: TRBV7-9; cdr3_aa: CASSLSTGTSVTEKLFF
clone_size: -; j_call: TRBJ2-7; v_call: TRBV24-1; cdr3_aa: CATSDIGLAEQYF
clone_size: -; j_call: TRBJ2-2; v_call: TRBV9; cdr3_aa: CASSAAGGNTGELFF
clone_size: many; j_call: TRBJ1-1; v_call: TRBV10-3; cdr3_aa: CAILGAGNTEAFF
clone_size: few; j_call: TRBJ2-7; v_call: TRBV7-9; cdr3_aa: CASSLGFGTGTYEQYF
clone_size: few; j_call: TRBJ1-1; v_call: TRBV7-9; cdr3_aa: CASSRGGSTEAFF
clone_size: few; j_call: TRBJ1-1; v_call: TRBV10-3; cdr3_aa: CATYTGTGGTEAFF
clone_size: many; j_call: TRBJ1-2; v_call: TRBV29-1; cdr3_aa: CSLGGDSNYGYTF
clone_size: many; j_call: TRBJ2-2; v_call: TRBV7-9; cdr3_aa: CASSQSGTGVSGELFF
clone_size: -; j_call: TRBJ1-1; v_call: TRBV5-1; cdr3_aa: CASSAPDGETEAFF
clone_size: few; j_call: TRBJ1-2; v_call: TRBV7-2; cdr3_aa: CASRRAGQPYGYTF
clone_size: few; j_call: TRBJ1-5; v_call: TRBV12-3/TRBV12-4; cdr3_aa: CASKPGQGFDQPQHF
clone_size: few; j_call: TRBJ2-7; v_call: TRBV7-2; cdr3_aa: CASSYSTTSGATYEQYF
clone_size: -; j_call: TRBJ1-3; v_call: TRBV7-3; cdr3_aa: CASRTPDFFQGTGNTIYF
clone_size: -; j_call: TRBJ2-7; v_call: TRBV7-9; cdr3_aa: CASSLASGRGYEQYF
clone_size: -; j_call: TRBJ1-1; v_call: TRBV2; cdr3_aa: CASRAGTEAFF
clone_size: few; j_call: TRBJ1-2; v_call: TRBV20-1; cdr3_aa: CSARGGDGYTF
clone_size: many; j_call: TRBJ1-6; v_call: TRBV7-3; cdr3_aa: CASSLMGGPPLHF
clone_size: many; j_call: TRBJ1-5; v_call: TRBV24-1; cdr3_aa: CATSDRGQNQPQHF
clone_size: few; j_call: TRBJ1-3; v_call: TRBV5-1; cdr3_aa: CASSLDRGVGNTIYF
clone_size: few; j_call: TRBJ2-2; v_call: TRBV7-2; cdr3_aa: CASSLSGGNTGELFF
clone_size: -; j_call: TRBJ1-5; v_call: TRBV20-1; cdr3_aa: CSSPGGAGQPQHF
clone_size: -; j_call: -; v_call: TRBV6-1; cdr3_aa: CASSSPRDRGQETQFF
clone_size: once; j_call: TRBJ1-3; v_call: TRBV29-1; cdr3_aa: CSTGAGVYYTIYF
clone_size: few; j_call: TRBJ1-1; v_call: TRBV20-1; cdr3_aa: CSAREGINTEAFF
clone_size: -; j_call: TRBJ2-7; v_call: TRBV7-3; cdr3_aa: CASSSSGDIYYEQYF
clone_size: once; j_call: TRBJ2-7; v_call: TRBV24-1; cdr3_aa: CATSDARTGGEVEKQYF
clone_size: -; j_call: TRBJ1-1; v_call: TRBV20-1; cdr3_aa: CSASLDYTEAFF
clone_size: few; j_call: TRBJ2-7; v_call: TRBV20-1; cdr3_aa: CSARVPSGIGYEQYF
clone_size: -; j_call: TRBJ1-1; v_call: TRBV11-2; cdr3_aa: CASSDPMTGSDEAFF
clone_size: many; j_call: TRBJ2-7; v_call: TRBV7-9; cdr3_aa: CASSFSGTGRGEQYF
clone_size: many; j_call: TRBJ1-2; v_call: TRBV24-1; cdr3_aa: CATSDPMTEFYGYTF
clone_size: -; j_call: TRBJ1-2; v_call: TRBV28; cdr3_aa: CASGQGRYGYTF
clone_size: few; j_call: TRBJ2-7; v_call: TRBV5-1; cdr3_aa: CASSPLRDEQYF
clone_size: -; j_call: TRBJ2-5; v_call: TRBV2; cdr3_aa: CASSEAGQGIQYF